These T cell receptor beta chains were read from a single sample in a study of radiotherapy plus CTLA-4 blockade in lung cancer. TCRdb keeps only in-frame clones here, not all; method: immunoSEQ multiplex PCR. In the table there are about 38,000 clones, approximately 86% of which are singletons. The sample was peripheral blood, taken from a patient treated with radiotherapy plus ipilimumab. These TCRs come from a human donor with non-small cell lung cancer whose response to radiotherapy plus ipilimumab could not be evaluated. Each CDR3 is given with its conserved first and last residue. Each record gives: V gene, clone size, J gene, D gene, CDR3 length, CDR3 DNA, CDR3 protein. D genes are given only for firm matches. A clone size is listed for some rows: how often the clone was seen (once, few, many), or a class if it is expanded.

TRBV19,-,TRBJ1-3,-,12,TGTGCCAGTAGCCCGCTACGAAACACCATATATTTT,CASSPLRNTIYF
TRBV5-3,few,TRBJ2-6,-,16,TGTGCCAGAAGCTTAGGGGGTAGGGCTGGGGCCAACGTCCTGACTTTC,CARSLGGRAGANVLTF
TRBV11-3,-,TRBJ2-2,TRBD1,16,TGTGCCAGCAGCCTAAGCGGGCAGGGGGCCGCCGGGGAGCTGTTTTTT,CASSLSGQGAAGELFF
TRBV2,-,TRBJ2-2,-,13,TGTGCCAGCAGGGCGACAGAAACCGGGGAGCTGTTTTTT,CASRATETGELFF
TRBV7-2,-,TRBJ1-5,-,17,TGTGCCAGCAGCCCGGGTACCGGGATCTATAGCAATCAGCCCCAGCATTTT,CASSPGTGIYSNQPQHF
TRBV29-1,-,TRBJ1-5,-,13,TGCAGCGTTGGAGGGTGGGCAGGTCAGCCCCAGCATTTT,CSVGGWAGQPQHF
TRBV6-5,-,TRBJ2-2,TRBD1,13,TGTGCCAAGGGGGCCGCGAACACCGGGGAGCTGTTTTTT,CAKGAANTGELFF
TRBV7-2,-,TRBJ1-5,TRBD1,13,TGTGCCAGCAGTATAGACAGGGTTCAGCCCCAGCATTTT,CASSIDRVQPQHF
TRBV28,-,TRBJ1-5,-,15,TGTGCCAGCAGTTCACCTGGGGGAGGACGTCAGCCCCAGCATTTT,CASSSPGGGRQPQHF
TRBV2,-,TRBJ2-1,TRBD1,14,TGTGCCAGCAGGCGGGACAGGGAATACAATGAGCAGTTCTTC,CASRRDREYNEQFF